What follows are 27 T cell receptor beta chains derived from one specimen sequenced in a study of blood T cell repertoires in COVID-19. Libraries were prepared by immunoSEQ multiplex PCR; TCRdb keeps only in-frame clonotypes and omits some of them. This sample has 300,000 or so clones; approximately 90% occur once, and the top ten carry roughly 3.3%. Specimen: peripheral blood. These receptors all stem from a woman aged 35 to 49 with acute or convalescent COVID-19.

The genes are TRBV4-2 and TRBJ2-2; 7 nucleotides agree with TRBD2. Trimming took 4 bases from V and 2 from J; bases not matched to a gene: 7. The V gene's germline CDR1 is LGHNA and CDR2 YNFKEQ. The CDR3 consists of 16 residues. CDR3 bases: TGTGCCAGCAGCCTTTTCCTAGCGGAAAACACCGGGGAGCTGTTTTTT. This translates into CASSLFLAENTGELFF.

This chain connects TRBV19 to TRBJ1-2; D may be TRBD1 (5 bases). The V gene lost 6 bases and the J gene lost 1 base, with 18 bases spanning the gap. This CDR3 is 16 amino acids long. Per germline, CDR1 LNHDA and CDR2 SQIVND (reference sequence). The CDR3 nucleotides are TGTGCCAGTAGCAGGGCCAGGGCCCAGGATAACTATGGCTACACCTTC. Its protein is CASSRARAQDNYGYTF.

The gene calls are TRBV24-1 and TRBJ2-5, with TRBD1 identical over 8 bases. Germline CDR1 KGHDR, CDR2 SFDVKD. The CDR3 sequence is 13 residues long. V shed 5 bases and J 4 bases; nucleotides not matched to a gene: 2. CDR3 sequence reads: CATSVDRGETQYF. DNA of the CDR3: TGTGCCACCAGTGTTGACAGGGGAGAGACCCAGTACTTC.

The chain couples TRBV9 to TRBJ1-3, with D maybe TRBD1 (5 bases). Germline V gene sequence: CDR1 SGDLS, CDR2 YYNGEE. V dropped 0 bases and J dropped 4 bases, with 17 bases sitting between them. The CDR3 is made up of 17 amino acids. This chain's CDR3 is CASSVGPAGGAGNTIYF. The CDR3 bases are TGTGCCAGCAGCGTAGGGCCTGCAGGAGGGGCGGGAAACACCATATATTTT.

This chain joins TRBV9 and TRBJ2-1; D is undetermined. V was pared by 6 bases and J by 4 bases, with 14 bases between. CDR3 length: 14 residues. The germline gives CDR1 SGDLS, CDR2 YYNGEE. This CDR3 reads CASNGDLNYNEQFF. The CDR3 nucleotides are TGTGCCAGCAACGGAGACCTCAATTACAATGAGCAGTTCTTC.

The chain employs TRBV5-4 and TRBJ1-2, with 8 bases that match TRBD1. The V gene end was trimmed by 4 bases and the J gene end by 5 bases; junction bases not matched to a gene: 10. The CDR3 loop spans 15 amino acids. Germline CDR1 reads SGHNT; CDR2 reads YYREEE (reference sequence). CDR3 residues: CASSPAGTGVYGYTF. DNA for the CDR3: TGTGCCAGCAGCCCTGCGGGGACAGGCGTTTATGGCTACACCTTC.

The chain links TRBV27 to TRBJ1-2; 9 bases line up with TRBD1. The germline V gene encodes CDR1 MNHEY and CDR2 SMNVEV (reference sequence). The J segment lost 0 bases and the V segment lost 5 bases, leaving 7 bases of the junction unmatched. The CDR3 contains 16 residues. The CDR3, as DNA: TGTGCCAGCAGTCCCCGGACAGGGGTTACTAACTATGGCTACACCTTC. Protein product: CASSPRTGVTNYGYTF.

The CDR3 here is CASSLRVQGETQYF. The CDR3 nucleotides read TGTGCCAGCAGCTTGAGGGTACAGGGAGAGACCCAGTACTTC. V usage is TRBV7-8 and J usage is TRBJ2-5; D possibly corresponds to TRBD1 (6 bases). From germline, CDR1 is SGHVS and CDR2 FQNEAQ. The CDR3 covers 14 residues. V gave up 3 bases and J gave up 4 bases, with 12 bases separating them. Full variable domain (remainder filled in from reference TRBV7-8 and TRBJ2-5): GAGVSQSPRYKVAKRGQDVALRCDPISGHVSLFWYQQALGQGPEFLTYFQNEAQLDKSGLPSDRFFAERPEGSVSTLKIQRTQQEDSAVYLCASSLRVQGETQYFGPGTRLLVL.

This chain connects TRBV6-5 to TRBJ1-1, with 7 nucleotides matching TRBD1. The trim removed 4 bases at V and 2 bases at J, leaving 10 bases unmatched. Germline-derived CDR1 and CDR2 are MNHEY and SVGAGI. The CDR3 contains 16 residues. The CDR3 loop is CASSSLQGPSNTEAFF. The CDR3 DNA follows: TGTGCCAGCAGTTCCCTACAGGGGCCCTCAAACACTGAAGCTTTCTTT.

The count of this clone is one. The chain links TRBV3-1 (or the pseudogene TRBV3-2) to TRBJ1-1, with D unresolved. The CDR3 sequence is 14 residues long. V was clipped by 5 bases and J by 3 bases, with 13 bases between them. From germline, CDR1 is LGHDT and CDR2 YNNKEL (reference sequence). For the CDR3, the DNA is TGTGCCAGCAGCGGCTGGGGAGGAGACACTGAAGCTTTCTTT. It translates to CASSGWGGDTEAFF.

The chain links TRBV19 to TRBJ1-4; 9 positions match TRBD1. This CDR3 is 15 amino acids long. Germline-derived CDR1 and CDR2 are LNHDA and SQIVND (reference sequence). V trimming: 3 bases; J trimming: 8 bases; junction bases outside the gene matches: 7. In DNA form, the CDR3 reads TGTGCCAGTAGTATGGCGGGACAGGGTCTCGAAAAACTGTTTTTT. Translated, it gives CASSMAGQGLEKLFF.

CDR3 in DNA: TGCGCCAGCAGCACAGGGAAATTGGACACAGATACGCAGTATTTT. Translated: CASSTGKLDTDTQYF. The gene calls are TRBV10-1 and TRBJ2-3; perhaps TRBD1 as D (6 bases). V dropped 6 bases and J dropped 2 bases, with 15 bases sitting between them. CDR3 length: 15 residues. Germline CDR1 is WNHNN and CDR2 is SYGVQD (reference sequence).

The rearrangement uses TRBV5-1 and TRBJ2-2; TRBD1 matches 10 bases. The CDR3 contains 17 residues. The germline CDR1 and CDR2 sequences are SGHRS and YFSETQ. V shed 3 bases and J 1 base; nucleotides not matched to a gene: 6. This CDR3 is CASSSDRGRMNTGELFF. CDR3 nucleotides: TGCGCCAGCAGCTCCGACAGGGGGCGGATGAACACCGGGGAGCTGTTTTTT. Full variable domain (remainder filled in from reference TRBV5-1 and TRBJ2-2): KAGVTQTPRYLIKTRGQQVTLSCSPISGHRSVSWYQQTPGQGLQFLFEYFSETQRNKGNFPGRFSGRQFSNSRSEMNVSTLELGDSALYLCASSSDRGRMNTGELFFGEGSRLTVL.

The chain's CDR3 is CASSPMDRGNSGNTIYF. The CDR3 DNA follows: TGTGCCAGCTCACCGATGGACAGGGGCAACTCTGGAAACACCATATATTTT. The chain employs TRBV18 and TRBJ1-3; TRBD1 matches 9 bases. J lost 0 bases, V lost 3 bases, and 6 bases had no gene match. Germline V lookup: CDR1 KGHSH, CDR2 LQKENI. The CDR3 loop spans 17 amino acids. The entire variable domain, with the rest obtained from reference TRBV18 and TRBJ1-3, is as follows: NAGVMQNPRHLVRRRGQEARLRCSPMKGHSHVYWYRQLPEEGLKFMVYLQKENIIDESGMPKERFSAEFPKEGPSILRIQQVVRGDSAAYFCASSPMDRGNSGNTIYFGEGSWLTVV.

This chain joins TRBV24-1 and TRBJ1-5, with D hard to call. Germline lookup yields CDR1 KGHDR and CDR2 SFDVKD. V dropped 2 bases and J dropped 2 bases, with 6 bases sitting between them. The CDR3 totals 14 residues. This CDR3 is CATSDSRGNQPQHF. The CDR3 coding sequence is TGTGCCACCAGTGATTCGAGAGGCAATCAGCCCCAGCATTTT.

V is TRBV9 and J is TRBJ2-1; D might be TRBD1 (6 bases). The germline gives CDR1 SGDLS, CDR2 YYNGEE. V lost 4 bases and J lost 1, with 15 bases in between. The CDR3 runs 16 residues. The CDR3 DNA follows: TGTGCCAGCAGCCGAGATGGGCAGGGGTCCTACAATGAGCAGTTCTTC. This encodes CASSRDGQGSYNEQFF.

The rearrangement links TRBV5-1 to TRBJ1-6; 9 bases agree with TRBD1. J was trimmed by 6 bases and V by 2 bases; bases with no gene match: 3. Looked up from germline, CDR1 is SGHRS and CDR2 is YFSETQ. This CDR3 region has 15 residues. In DNA form, the CDR3 reads TGCGCCAGCAGCTTAGGGACAGGGCTTAATTCACCCCTCCACTTT. Encoded protein: CASSLGTGLNSPLHF.

DNA of the CDR3: TGTGCCAGCAGCTGGTGGACAGGGGGGCATGGCTACACCTTC. Encoded protein: CASSWWTGGHGYTF. The V call is TRBV5-6, the J call TRBJ1-2; 10 positions agree with TRBD1. This CDR3 contains 14 residues. Trimming removed 3 bases from V and 6 bases from J; junction bases left unmatched: 5. The germline V gene has CDR1 SGHDT and CDR2 YYEEEE. Based on the CDR3 plus reference TRBV5-6 and TRBJ1-2, the full variable domain is DAGVTQSPTHLIKTRGQQVTLRCSPKSGHDTVSWYQQALGQGPQFIFQYYEEEERQRGNFPDRFSGHQFPNYSSELNVNALLLGDSALYLCASSWWTGGHGYTFGSGTRLTVV.

The CDR3 DNA reads as TGTGCCAGCAGCCTCCTGGGGAGGCAGAGCAATCAGCCCCAGCATTTT. Translating gives CASSLLGRQSNQPQHF. V and J are TRBV27 and TRBJ1-5; D is unclear. V was trimmed by 6 bases and J by 1 base, leaving 16 bases between them. Germline V gene sequence: CDR1 MNHEY, CDR2 SMNVEV (reference sequence). The CDR3 sequence is 16 residues long.

This clone was detected a few times. V and J are TRBV2 and TRBJ1-1; no reliable D call. Germline assignment: CDR1 SNHLY and CDR2 FYNNEI. There are 13 residues in the CDR3. With 9 bases removed from V and 3 bases from J, the gap between germline ends came to 14 bases. In nucleotides, the CDR3 is TGTGCCAGATCTCAAAACAGTGACACTGAAGCTTTCTTT. This translates into CARSQNSDTEAFF.

This clone was counted a single time. J is TRBJ1-5 and V is TRBV9, with 9 bases fitting TRBD1. J was trimmed by 6 bases and V by 3 bases; bases with no gene match: 7. Per the germline V gene, CDR1 is SGDLS and CDR2 is YYNGEE. The CDR3 extends over 15 amino acids. The CDR3 here is CASSAGTGFGQPQHF. The DNA of the CDR3 is TGTGCCAGCAGCGCCGGGACAGGGTTCGGTCAGCCCCAGCATTTT.

The chain has TRBV19 and TRBJ1-2; maybe TRBD1 (6 bases). CDR1 and CDR2 from the germline V gene are LNHDA and SQIVND (reference sequence). The CDR3 loop spans 17 amino acids. The V end was cut by 0 bases, the J end by 3 bases, with 17 bases between. The CDR3 DNA is TGTGCCAGTAGTATAGAGCCTTGGGACACCTTATACTATGGCTACACCTTC. This translates into CASSIEPWDTLYYGYTF. Looking up the rest from reference TRBV19 and TRBJ1-2 gives the full variable domain: DGGITQSPKYLFRKEGQNVTLSCEQNLNHDAMYWYRQDPGQGLRLIYYSQIVNDFQKGDIAEGYSVSREKKESFPLTVTSAQKNPTAFYLCASSIEPWDTLYYGYTFGSGTRLTVV.

The chain has TRBV5-6 and TRBJ2-3, with D possibly being TRBD1 (6 bases). V lost 2 bases and J lost 6, with 16 bases in between. CDR1 is SGHDT and CDR2 is YYEEEE in the germline V gene. The CDR3 totals 15 residues. The CDR3 sequence: CASSFDRSGADTQYF. Written as DNA, the CDR3 is TGTGCCAGCAGCTTTGACAGGTCTGGAGCGGATACGCAGTATTTT.

A word on this clone: The DNA is omitted, as the CDR3 cannot be located on it reliably, and the CDR3 follows TCRdb's listing. V and J are TRBV12-1 and TRBJ1-3; whether TRBD1, the table's D call, matches the DNA was not checked. TRBV12-1 is a pseudogene locus. The CDR3 length is 16 residues, termini included. The CDR3 reads CASSYRQFASGNTIYF.

The gene calls are TRBV21-1 and TRBJ2-1; TRBD1, the table's D call, lacks a check against the DNA. TRBV21-1 is assigned pseudogene status. The CDR3 has 16 amino acids. The CDR3 is CASSTRGQGRRDEQFF. The CDR3 region has the DNA TGTGCCAGCAGCACGAGGGGGCAGGGGCGTAGGGATGAGCAGTTCTTC.

Concerning this clone: The sample has other DNA sequences that encode this CDR3 too. The chain is built from TRBV7-3 and TRBJ1-1; TRBD1 is a possible D gene (5 bases). Germline V gene data show CDR1 as SGHTA and CDR2 as FQGTGA. CDR3 size: 14 residues. The V end lost 1 base, the J end lost 5 bases, and 11 bases lay between the germline ends. The CDR3 is CASSLNGRGTEAFF. The DNA of the CDR3 is TGTGCCAGCAGCTTAAACGGGCGGGGGACTGAAGCTTTCTTT.

This chain joins TRBV5-4 and TRBJ2-3; TRBD1 matches 7 bases. Per germline, CDR1 SGHNT and CDR2 YYREEE (reference sequence). J lost 6 bases, V lost 2 bases, and 9 bases had no gene match. The CDR3 is 15 residues long. The chain's CDR3 is CASSLGGGLGDTQYF. The CDR3 nucleotides are TGTGCCAGCAGCTTAGGGGGCGGCCTTGGGGATACGCAGTATTTT.